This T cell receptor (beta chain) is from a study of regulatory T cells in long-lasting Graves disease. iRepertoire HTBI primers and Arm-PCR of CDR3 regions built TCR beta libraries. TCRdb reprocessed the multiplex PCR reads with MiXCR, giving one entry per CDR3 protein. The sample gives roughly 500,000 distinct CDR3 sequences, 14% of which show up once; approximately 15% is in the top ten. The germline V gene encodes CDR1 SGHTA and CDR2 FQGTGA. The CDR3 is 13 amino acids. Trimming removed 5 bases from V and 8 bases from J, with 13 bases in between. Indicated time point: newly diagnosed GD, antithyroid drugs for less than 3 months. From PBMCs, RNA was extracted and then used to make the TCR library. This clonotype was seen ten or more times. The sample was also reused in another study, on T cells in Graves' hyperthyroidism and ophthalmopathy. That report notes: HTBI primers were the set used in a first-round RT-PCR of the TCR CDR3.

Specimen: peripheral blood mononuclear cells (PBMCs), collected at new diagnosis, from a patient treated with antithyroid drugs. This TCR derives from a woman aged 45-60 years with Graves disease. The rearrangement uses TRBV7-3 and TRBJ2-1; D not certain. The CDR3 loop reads CASSTHASDEQFF. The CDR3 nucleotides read TGTGCCAGCAGCACACACGCGAGCGATGAGCAGTTCTTC.